This T cell receptor beta chain was identified during a study of blood T cell repertoires in COVID-19. Whole-study context: The United States, Italy and Spain supplied acute and convalescent COVID-19 samples. In each case, the material was cDNA or gDNA derived from T cells, B-cell-depleted T cells, or PBMCs.

This CDR3 has 15 amino acids. Germline V gene data show CDR1 as SGHTA and CDR2 as FQGTGA. The trim removed 3 bases at V and 4 bases at J, leaving 5 bases unmatched. Sequenced by immunoSEQ multiplex PCR; TCRdb stores in-frame clones only, minus some. This sample yields some 280,000 clones, of which around 90% are seen a single time; roughly 0.92% belongs to the top ten. The sequenced sample consisted of peripheral blood. This TCR derives from a woman between 40 and 55 years old who had recovered from COVID-19. The chain links TRBV7-3 to TRBJ2-3; 9 bases line up with TRBD2. The CDR3 DNA sequence: TGTGCCAGCAGCTTGAGTAGCGGGAGTTCAGATACGCAGTATTTT. Amino acids: CASSLSSGSSDTQYF.